These T cell receptor beta chains were read from a single sample in a study of spatial heterogeneity in lung cancer. TCRdb re-called the 5' RACE reads with MiXCR, one entry per CDR3 protein. This table holds 16,000 or so distinct CDR3 sequences, nearly 7% found once. Sequences were derived from lung tumor tissue, sampled at surgery. These receptors came from a female donor with early-stage non-small cell lung cancer. CDR3s include the opening cysteine and the closing phenylalanine or tryptophan. The D gene is left open where the match is weak. A clone size is listed for some rows: how often the clone was seen (once, few, many), or a class if it is expanded.

v_gene: TRBV6-6
d_gene: NA
j_gene: TRBJ1-5
abundance: many
CDR3nt: TGTGCCAGCATTTATCTGGCAGATAGCAATCAGCCCCAGCATTTT
CDR3aa: CASIYLADSNQPQHF

v_gene: TRBV20-1
d_gene: TRBD2
j_gene: TRBJ2-7
abundance: many
CDR3nt: TGCAGTGCTAGAGATCCGACTAGCGGCCTATACGAGCAGTACTTC
CDR3aa: CSARDPTSGLYEQYF

v_gene: TRBV7-9
d_gene: NA
j_gene: TRBJ2-7
abundance: medium-sized
CDR3nt: TGTGCCAGCAGCCCATTCTCCTACGAGCAGTACTTC
CDR3aa: CASSPFSYEQYF

v_gene: TRBV28
d_gene: TRBD2
j_gene: TRBJ2-7
abundance: few
CDR3nt: TGTGCCAGCAGTTTCACTAGCGAACCCTACGAGCAGTACTTC
CDR3aa: CASSFTSEPYEQYF

v_gene: TRBV6-5
d_gene: NA
j_gene: TRBJ2-7
abundance: many
CDR3nt: TGTGCCAGCAGTTACGGCGGCAGTACCTACGAGCAGTACTTC
CDR3aa: CASSYGGSTYEQYF

v_gene: TRBV5-1
d_gene: TRBD1
j_gene: TRBJ1-1
abundance: many
CDR3nt: TGCGCCAGCAGCTACAGGGGAGACACTGAAGCTTTCTTT
CDR3aa: CASSYRGDTEAFF

v_gene: TRBV28
d_gene: NA
j_gene: TRBJ2-3
abundance: many
CDR3nt: TGTGCCAGCAGTTTCAACAGGGGAGGAGGGACAGATACGCAGTATTTT
CDR3aa: CASSFNRGGGTDTQYF

v_gene: TRBV5-1
d_gene: NA
j_gene: TRBJ2-1
abundance: medium-sized
CDR3nt: TGCGCCAGCAGTGGGGGCCGGGGGACCGGCGATGAGCAGTTCTTC
CDR3aa: CASSGGRGTGDEQFF

v_gene: TRBV28
d_gene: TRBD1
j_gene: TRBJ2-5
abundance: many
CDR3nt: TGTGCCAGCAGTCCGCGGCAGGGGGCCGAGACCCAGTACTTC
CDR3aa: CASSPRQGAETQYF

v_gene: TRBV5-1
d_gene: NA
j_gene: TRBJ1-2
abundance: medium-sized
CDR3nt: TGCGCCAGCAGCTTGGAGGGATTTGCCTATGGCTACACCTTC
CDR3aa: CASSLEGFAYGYTF

v_gene: TRBV7-2
d_gene: TRBD2
j_gene: TRBJ2-1
abundance: many
CDR3nt: TGTGCCAGCAGCTCGACTAGCCCGAGTGAGCAGTTCTTC
CDR3aa: CASSSTSPSEQFF

v_gene: TRBV20-1
d_gene: NA
j_gene: TRBJ1-1
abundance: many
CDR3nt: TGCAGTGCGAGGCCCCCTGAAGCTTTCTTT
CDR3aa: CSARPPEAFF

v_gene: TRBV7-2
d_gene: TRBD2
j_gene: TRBJ2-1
abundance: few
CDR3nt: TGTGCCAGCAGCCCGGGGACTAGCGGGGGCAATGAGCAGTTCTTC
CDR3aa: CASSPGTSGGNEQFF

v_gene: TRBV5-6
d_gene: NA
j_gene: TRBJ2-7
abundance: many
CDR3nt: TGTGCCAGCAGCTTGGGCCCCGGGGCGGGGCGGACCTACGAGCAGTACTTC
CDR3aa: CASSLGPGAGRTYEQYF

v_gene: TRBV7-3
d_gene: TRBD1
j_gene: TRBJ1-1
abundance: many
CDR3nt: TGTGCCAGCAGCTCCCTGCCACTGGACAGGGATCACACTGAAGCTTTCTTT
CDR3aa: CASSSLPLDRDHTEAFF

v_gene: TRBV11-2
d_gene: TRBD1
j_gene: TRBJ1-2
abundance: many
CDR3nt: TGTGCCAGCAGCTCCCTGGACAGGGCGGAAGATGGCTACACCTTC
CDR3aa: CASSSLDRAEDGYTF

v_gene: TRBV12-3/TRBV12-4
d_gene: TRBD1
j_gene: TRBJ2-3
abundance: many
CDR3nt: TGTGCCAGCAGCCGATACAGGGGAGTGGCAGATACGCAGTATTTT
CDR3aa: CASSRYRGVADTQYF

v_gene: TRBV7-7
d_gene: TRBD1
j_gene: TRBJ2-1
abundance: NA
CDR3nt: TGTGCTAGCAGCTTGGGGACAGGGGACGTTGAGCAGTTCTTC
CDR3aa: CASSLGTGDVEQFF

v_gene: TRBV6-5
d_gene: NA
j_gene: TRBJ2-1
abundance: many
CDR3nt: TGTGCCAGCAAAGCGGAGTACAATGAGCAGTTCTTC
CDR3aa: CASKAEYNEQFF

v_gene: TRBV6-5
d_gene: TRBD1
j_gene: TRBJ1-1
abundance: NA
CDR3nt: TGTGCCAGCAGTCGACAGGGGACTGAAGCTTTCTTT
CDR3aa: CASSRQGTEAFF

v_gene: TRBV2
d_gene: NA
j_gene: TRBJ2-5
abundance: NA
CDR3nt: TGTGCCAGCAGGACTACGGGGGAGACCCAGTACTTC
CDR3aa: CASRTTGETQYF

v_gene: TRBV2
d_gene: NA
j_gene: TRBJ1-4
abundance: NA
CDR3nt: TGTGCCAGCACCGTCGGGGTGGGATCAACTAATGAAAAACTGTTTTTT
CDR3aa: CASTVGVGSTNEKLFF

v_gene: TRBV9
d_gene: TRBD1
j_gene: TRBJ1-1
abundance: many
CDR3nt: TGTGCCAGCAGCTTTTACGACAGGGACACTGAAGCTTTCTTT
CDR3aa: CASSFYDRDTEAFF

v_gene: TRBV7-9
d_gene: NA
j_gene: TRBJ1-1
abundance: large
CDR3nt: TGTGCCAGCCCACAGGGAGATGGGACTGAAGCTTTCTTT
CDR3aa: CASPQGDGTEAFF

v_gene: TRBV11-3
d_gene: NA
j_gene: TRBJ2-2
abundance: NA
CDR3nt: TGTGCCAGCAGCTTAAGGGGGACCACCGGGGAGCTGTTTTTT
CDR3aa: CASSLRGTTGELFF

v_gene: TRBV28
d_gene: NA
j_gene: TRBJ2-7
abundance: few
CDR3nt: TGTGCCAGCACCCCCTCAGGCATACCCTACGAGCAGTACTTC
CDR3aa: CASTPSGIPYEQYF